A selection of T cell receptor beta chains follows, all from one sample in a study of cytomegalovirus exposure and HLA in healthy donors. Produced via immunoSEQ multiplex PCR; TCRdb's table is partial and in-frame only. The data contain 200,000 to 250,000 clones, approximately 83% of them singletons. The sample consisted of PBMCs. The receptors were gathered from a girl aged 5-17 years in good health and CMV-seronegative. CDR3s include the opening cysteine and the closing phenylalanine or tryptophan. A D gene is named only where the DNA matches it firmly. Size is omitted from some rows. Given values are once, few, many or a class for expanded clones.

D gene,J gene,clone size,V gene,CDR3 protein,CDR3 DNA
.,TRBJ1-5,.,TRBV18,CASSPDNINQPQHF,TGTGCCAGCTCACCCGACAACATCAATCAGCCCCAGCATTTT
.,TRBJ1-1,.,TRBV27,CASSLQGWTEAFF,TGTGCCAGCAGTTTACAGGGGTGGACTGAAGCTTTCTTT
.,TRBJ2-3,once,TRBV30,CAWSVNGLTDTQYF,TGTGCCTGGAGTGTGAACGGGTTAACAGATACGCAGTATTTT
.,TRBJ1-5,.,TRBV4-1,CASSRQPSNQPQHF,TGCGCCAGCAGCCGACAGCCTAGCAATCAGCCCCAGCATTTT
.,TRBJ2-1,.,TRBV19,CASSIVRGTEQFF,TGTGCCAGTAGTATAGTACGGGGGACGGAGCAGTTCTTC
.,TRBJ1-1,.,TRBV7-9,CASSLEGGGENTEAFF,TGTGCCAGCAGCTTAGAGGGAGGTGGGGAAAACACTGAAGCTTTCTTT
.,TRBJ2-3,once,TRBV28,CASSLAGSKERTDTQYF,TGTGCCAGCAGTTTGGCGGGGTCGAAGGAGCGCACAGATACGCAGTATTTT
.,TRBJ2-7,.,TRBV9,CASSVLPGNAYEQYF,TGTGCCAGCAGCGTTCTGCCAGGGAACGCCTACGAGCAGTACTTC
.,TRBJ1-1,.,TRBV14,CASSQDLLSTEAFF,TGTGCCAGCAGCCAAGATTTGTTGAGCACTGAAGCTTTCTTT
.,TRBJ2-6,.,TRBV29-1,CSVTNTGANVLTF,TGCAGCGTGACTAATACTGGGGCCAACGTCCTGACTTTC
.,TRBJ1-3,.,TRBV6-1,CASSEVRASRGNTIYF,TGTGCCAGCAGTGAAGTGCGGGCCTCACGAGGAAACACCATATATTTT
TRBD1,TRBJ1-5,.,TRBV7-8,CASSLRDRGREGNQPQHF,TGTGCCAGCAGCTTAAGGGACAGGGGGCGCGAGGGCAATCAGCCCCAGCATTTT
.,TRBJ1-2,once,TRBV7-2,CASSLAWGQRVGGYTF,TGTGCCAGCAGCTTAGCGTGGGGGCAACGTGTAGGTGGCTACACCTTC
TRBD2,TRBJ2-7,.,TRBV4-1,CASSQVLAGGYEQYF,TGCGCCAGCAGCCAAGTTCTAGCGGGGGGATACGAGCAGTACTTC
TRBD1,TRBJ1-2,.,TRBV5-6,CASSINDRDSYGYTF,TGTGCCAGCAGCATTAATGACAGGGACTCCTATGGCTACACCTTC
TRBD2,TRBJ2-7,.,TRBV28,CASSPGGLAFYEQYF,TGTGCCAGCAGTCCGGGGGGACTTGCCTTCTACGAGCAGTACTTC